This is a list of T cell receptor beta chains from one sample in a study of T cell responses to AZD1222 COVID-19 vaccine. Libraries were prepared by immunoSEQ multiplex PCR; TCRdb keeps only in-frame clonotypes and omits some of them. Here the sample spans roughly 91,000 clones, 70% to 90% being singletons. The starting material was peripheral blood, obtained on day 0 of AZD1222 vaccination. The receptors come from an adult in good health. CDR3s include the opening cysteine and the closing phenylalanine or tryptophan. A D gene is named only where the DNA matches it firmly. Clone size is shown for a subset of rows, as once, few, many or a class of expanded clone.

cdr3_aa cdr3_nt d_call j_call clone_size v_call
CASSNRTGELFF TGTGCCAGCAGTAACAGGACCGGGGAGCTGTTTTTT . TRBJ2-2 . TRBV6-4
CAISGSGLALYTGELFF TGTGCCATCAGTGGTTCGGGACTAGCCCTTTACACCGGGGAGCTGTTTTTT TRBD2 TRBJ2-2 few TRBV10-3
CASRRTPDNEQFF TGCGCCAGCAGGAGGACCCCGGACAATGAGCAGTTCTTC . TRBJ2-1 . TRBV5-1
CASTRGKAYTEAFF TGTGCCAGCACCCGAGGGAAGGCTTACACTGAAGCTTTCTTT . TRBJ1-1 . TRBV2
CASSPYVGTGDEAFF TGTGCCAGCAGTCCTTACGTGGGGACAGGGGATGAAGCTTTCTTT TRBD1 TRBJ1-1 . TRBV6-5
CASSPDRPPLHF TGTGCCAGCAGCCCGGACAGGCCACCCCTCCACTTT TRBD1 TRBJ1-6 . TRBV5-1
CATSDPTGREYRF TGTGCCACCAGTGACCCGACAGGTCGAGAGTACCGGTTC . TRBJ1-2 few TRBV24-1
CASSNPPVRGRLNTEAFF TGTGCCAGCAGTAACCCGCCCGTCAGGGGCCGGCTGAACACTGAAGCTTTCTTT . TRBJ1-1 . TRBV27
CATSRRRSDTQYF TGTGCCACCAGCAGGAGGAGGTCAGATACGCAGTATTTT . TRBJ2-3 . TRBV15
CASSLLQGAYNEQFF TGCGCCAGCAGCTTGTTACAGGGGGCTTACAATGAGCAGTTCTTC TRBD1 TRBJ2-1 . TRBV5-1
CASRGNGFGKETQYF TGTGCCAGCAGGGGAAACGGGTTTGGGAAAGAGACCCAGTACTTC . TRBJ2-5 . TRBV27
CASSLFRGAAGYTF TGTGCCAGCAGTTTATTCCGGGGCGCGGCTGGCTACACCTTC . TRBJ1-2 few TRBV27
CASMEAGRVRNEKLFF TGTGCCAGTATGGAGGCAGGGAGGGTCAGAAATGAAAAACTGTTTTTT . TRBJ1-4 . TRBV19
CASSLFLVRGNTGELFF TGTGCCAGCAGCTTGTTTTTGGTTCGGGGAAACACCGGGGAGCTGTTTTTT . TRBJ2-2 . TRBV5-5
CASSSRGSYGYTF TGTGCCAGCAGTTCCAGGGGCAGTTACGGCTACACCTTC . TRBJ1-2 . TRBV12-3/TRBV12-4
CASSLGIGNTEAFF TGTGCCAGCAGCCTAGGAATTGGGAACACTGAAGCTTTCTTT . TRBJ1-1 once TRBV7-3
CASSRSVLDEKLFF TGTGCCAGCTCACGGAGCGTACTCGATGAAAAACTGTTTTTT . TRBJ1-4 . TRBV18
CASSKVGEKEKPFF TGTGCCAGCAGCAAGGTAGGGGAGAAAGAAAAACCGTTTTTT . TRBJ1-4 . TRBV21-1
CASSQGRAEKLFF TGTGCCAGCAGCCAAGGGAGGGCTGAAAAACTGTTTTTT . TRBJ1-4 . TRBV3-1/TRBV3-2
CASSPGAVNTEAFF TGCGCCAGCAGCCCTGGGGCGGTGAACACTGAAGCTTTCTTT . TRBJ1-1 once TRBV5-1
CASSPRDSVAKNIQYF TGTGCCAGCTCACCAAGGGATTCAGTAGCCAAAAACATTCAGTACTTC . TRBJ2-4 . TRBV18
CATSDRQGINEQFF TGTGCCACCAGTGACCGACAGGGAATCAATGAGCAGTTCTTC TRBD1 TRBJ2-1 . TRBV24-1
CASRMGTSGGNEQFF TGTGCCAGCAGGATGGGGACTAGCGGGGGTAATGAGCAGTTCTTC TRBD2 TRBJ2-1 few TRBV3-1/TRBV3-2
CATSESTVFYGYTF TGTGCCACCAGTGAGTCGACAGTCTTCTATGGCTACACCTTC . TRBJ1-2 . TRBV24-1
CASSLEAGDTEAFF TGTGCCAGCAGCTTAGAGGCGGGGGACACTGAAGCTTTCTTT . TRBJ1-1 . TRBV5-4
CASSQESGGTQYF TGTGCCAGCAGCCAAGAAAGTGGCGGGACCCAGTACTTC . TRBJ2-5 . TRBV4-2
CASSPETGGWGQPQHF TGTGCCAGTAGTCCCGAAACAGGGGGCTGGGGACAGCCCCAGCATTTT TRBD1 TRBJ1-5 once TRBV19
CASSTTSGIDHEQFF TGTGCCAGCAGCACGACTAGCGGGATTGATCATGAGCAGTTCTTC TRBD2 TRBJ2-1 . TRBV7-9
CASSQGRYTEAFF TGTGCCAGCAGTCAGGGGAGGTACACTGAAGCTTTCTTT . TRBJ1-1 . TRBV3-1/TRBV3-2
CATSRDLRQIQYGYTF TGTGCCACCAGCAGAGACCTGAGACAGATTCAATATGGCTACACCTTC . TRBJ1-2 . TRBV15
CASSWTGEGNSPLHF TGTGCCAGCAGTTGGACAGGGGAGGGCAATTCACCCCTCCACTTT TRBD1 TRBJ1-6 . TRBV27
CASSQGRTGPNSPLHF TGCGCCAGCAGCCAAGGTCGGACAGGGCCGAATTCACCCCTCCACTTT TRBD1 TRBJ1-6 once TRBV4-3
CASSLGAGYSNQPQHF TGTGCCAGCAGCTTAGGGGCGGGGTATAGCAATCAGCCCCAGCATTTT . TRBJ1-5 . TRBV7-6
CASSDTRGSGANVLTF TGTGCCAGCAGTGACACTCGGGGGTCTGGGGCCAACGTCCTAACTTTC . TRBJ2-6 once TRBV6-4
CASSSGRVQETQYF TGTGCCAGCTCCAGCGGGAGGGTACAAGAGACCCAGTACTTC TRBD2 TRBJ2-5 . TRBV2
CASSFALTSGAPTFF TGTGCCAGCAGCTTCGCCCTTACTAGCGGAGCTCCGACGTTCTTC TRBD2 TRBJ2-1 . TRBV7-9
CASSAGPPNYGYTF TGTGCCAGCAGCGCCGGGCCTCCTAACTATGGCTACACCTTC . TRBJ1-2 . TRBV6-5
CASSIAGQGHEQYF TGTGCCAGTAGTATCGCGGGACAGGGTCACGAGCAGTACTTC TRBD1 TRBJ2-7 . TRBV19
CASSYSAGDTQYF TGTGCCAGCAGTTACTCTGCTGGAGATACGCAGTATTTT . TRBJ2-3 . TRBV6-2/TRBV6-3
CASSEEEADDGYTF TGTGCCAGCAGTGAAGAGGAGGCGGATGATGGCTACACCTTC . TRBJ1-2 . TRBV6-1
CASRKGEGVNTEAFF TGTGCCAGCAGGAAGGGGGAGGGGGTGAACACTGAAGCTTTCTTT . TRBJ1-1 . TRBV3-1/TRBV3-2
CASSPGRDIGNTIYF TGCGCCAGCAGCCCGGGACGAGACATAGGTAACACCATATATTTT . TRBJ1-3 . TRBV4-3